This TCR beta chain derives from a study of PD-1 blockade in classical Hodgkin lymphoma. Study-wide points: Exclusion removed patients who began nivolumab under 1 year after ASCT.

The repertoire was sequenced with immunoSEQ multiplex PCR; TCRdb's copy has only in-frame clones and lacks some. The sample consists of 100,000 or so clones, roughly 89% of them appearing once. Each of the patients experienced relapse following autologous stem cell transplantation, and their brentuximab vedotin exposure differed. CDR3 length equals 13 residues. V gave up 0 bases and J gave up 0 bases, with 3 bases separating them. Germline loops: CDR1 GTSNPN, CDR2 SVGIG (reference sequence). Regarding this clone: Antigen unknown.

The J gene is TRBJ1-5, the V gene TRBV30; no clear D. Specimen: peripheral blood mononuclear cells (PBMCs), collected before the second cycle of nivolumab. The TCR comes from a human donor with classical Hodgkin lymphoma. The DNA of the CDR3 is TGTGCCTGGAGTGTGGATAGCAATCAGCCCCAGCATTTT. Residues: CAWSVDSNQPQHF.